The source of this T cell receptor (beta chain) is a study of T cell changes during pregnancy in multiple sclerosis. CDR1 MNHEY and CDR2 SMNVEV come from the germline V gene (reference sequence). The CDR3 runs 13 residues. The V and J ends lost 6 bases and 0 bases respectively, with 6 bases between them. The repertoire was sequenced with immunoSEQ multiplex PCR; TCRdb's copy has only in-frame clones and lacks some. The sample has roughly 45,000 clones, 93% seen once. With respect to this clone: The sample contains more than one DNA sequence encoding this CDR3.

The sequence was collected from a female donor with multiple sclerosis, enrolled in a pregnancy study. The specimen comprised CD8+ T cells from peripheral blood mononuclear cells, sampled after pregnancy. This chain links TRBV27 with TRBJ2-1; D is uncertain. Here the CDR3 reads CASSLSSYNEQFF. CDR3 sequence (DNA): TGTGCCAGCAGCCTCAGCTCCTACAATGAGCAGTTCTTC.